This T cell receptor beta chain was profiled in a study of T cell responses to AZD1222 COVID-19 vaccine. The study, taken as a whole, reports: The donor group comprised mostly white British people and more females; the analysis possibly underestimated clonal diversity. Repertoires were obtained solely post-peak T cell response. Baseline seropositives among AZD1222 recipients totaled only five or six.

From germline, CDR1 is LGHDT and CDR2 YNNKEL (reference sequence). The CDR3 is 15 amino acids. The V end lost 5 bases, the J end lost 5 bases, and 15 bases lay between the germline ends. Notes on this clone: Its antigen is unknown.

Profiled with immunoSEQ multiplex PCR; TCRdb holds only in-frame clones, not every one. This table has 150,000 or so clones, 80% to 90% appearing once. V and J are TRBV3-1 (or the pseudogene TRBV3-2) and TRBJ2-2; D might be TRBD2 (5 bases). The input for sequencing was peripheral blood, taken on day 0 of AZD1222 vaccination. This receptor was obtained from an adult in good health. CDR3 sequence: CASSIAGARTGELFF. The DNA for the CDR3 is TGTGCCAGCAGCATCGCGGGCGCGAGGACCGGGGAGCTGTTTTTT.